What follows is one T cell receptor beta chain and its context. The source of the sample is a study of blood T cell repertoires in COVID-19. For the study at large: Acute and convalescent COVID-19 samples came from the United States, Italy and Spain. PBMCs, B-cell-depleted T cells, or T cells were the source of the cDNA or gDNA that made up the material.

As handled by the study authors: How many nucleated cells were present was estimated from reference gene primer amplification. The data were produced by immunoSEQ multiplex PCR, yet TCRdb's version contains in-frame clones alone and is incomplete. The V and J calls and clone size are taken from that table; D and trimming were inferred from the DNA. The sample consists of 250,000 to 300,000 clones, over 70% of them appearing once. Sequencing was carried out using peripheral blood. This TCR was sampled from a woman aged 40 to 55 who had recovered from COVID-19.

CDR3 nucleotides: TGTGCCAGCAGCTTGTCTAGCGGGGGAGTAGGTACGCAGTATTTT. Amino acids: CASSLSSGGVGTQYF. The V and J genes are TRBV11-2 and TRBJ2-3; 10 bases align to TRBD2. V lost 3 bases, J lost 8 bases, and 8 bases stayed unmatched. The germline V gene encodes CDR1 SGHAT and CDR2 FQNNGV. The CDR3 totals 15 residues.